The clone carrying this T cell receptor beta chain came up many times. Its specificity is unknown. The authors isolated PBMCs from 8 to 10 ml of fresh peripheral blood. For repertoire sequencing, the TCR beta CDR3 regions were amplified from RNA transcripts. In the first round, RT-PCR was carried out with HTBI primers, and a multiplex PCR formed the second round. TCRdb re-called the multiplex PCR reads through MiXCR, storing one row per CDR3 protein. This table holds 600,000 to 700,000 distinct CDR3 sequences, roughly 39% found once. This record comes from a study of Graves' ophthalmopathy and Graves' hyperthyroidism. Germline CDR1 is SGDLS and CDR2 is YYNGEE. Trimming removed 3 bases from V and 5 bases from J, with 8 bases in between. The CDR3 sequence is 12 residues long. Study-wide findings and caveats: The model reached approximately 67% sensitivity and about 73% specificity for predicting ophthalmopathy progression.

The chain carries TRBV9 and TRBJ1-2; D remains ambiguous. The TCR was taken from an adult man with Graves' ophthalmopathy. The specimen was peripheral blood. CDR3 nucleotides: TGTGCCAGCAGCGAGGGCCCTTATGGCTACACCTTC. This encodes CASSEGPYGYTF.